The clone carrying this T cell receptor beta chain appeared a single time. Its antigen remains unknown. The data derive from a study of cytomegalovirus exposure and HLA in healthy donors. V lost 0 bases and J lost 10; bases outside the gene matches: 7. The germline gives CDR1 SGDLS, CDR2 YYNGEE. CDR3 length: 15 residues. The PCR had 60 Vbeta and 13 Jbeta primers. Only in-frame clones appear in the TCRdb table, and some are missing; sequencing was by immunoSEQ multiplex PCR. The table records about 80,000 clones, roughly 80% of them present only once. Study-level points and caveats: Highly shared variants forming one cluster were likely a sequencing artifact. Some TCR beta chains (164 of them) were listed as cytomegalovirus-associated.

Source material: PBMCs. The clonotype was recovered from a woman aged 40 to 50 in good health and CMV-seropositive. This sequence joins TRBV9 and TRBJ2-1; TRBD2 matches at 10 bases. CDR3 coding DNA: TGTGCCAGCAGCGTAGGGAGCGGGGGGGCACGCGAGCAGTTCTTC. Translating it yields CASSVGSGGAREQFF.